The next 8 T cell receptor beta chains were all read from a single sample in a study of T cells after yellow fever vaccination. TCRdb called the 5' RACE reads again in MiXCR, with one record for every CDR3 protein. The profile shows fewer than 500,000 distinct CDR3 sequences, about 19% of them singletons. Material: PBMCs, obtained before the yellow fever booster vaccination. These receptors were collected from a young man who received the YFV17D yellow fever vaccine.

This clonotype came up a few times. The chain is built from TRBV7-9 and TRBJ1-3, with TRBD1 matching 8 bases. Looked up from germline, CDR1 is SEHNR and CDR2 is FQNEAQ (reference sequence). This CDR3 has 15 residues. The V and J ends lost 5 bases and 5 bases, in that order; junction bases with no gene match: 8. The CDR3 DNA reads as TGTGCCAGCAGCCCGCCGGGACAGGATCGAAACACCATATATTTT. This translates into CASSPPGQDRNTIYF. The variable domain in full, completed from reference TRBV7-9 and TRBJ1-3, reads DTGVSQNPRHKITKRGQNVTFRCDPISEHNRLYWYRQTLGQGPEFLTYFQNEAQLEKSRLLSDRFSAERPKGSFSTLEIQRTEQGDSAMYLCASSPPGQDRNTIYFGEGSWLTVV.

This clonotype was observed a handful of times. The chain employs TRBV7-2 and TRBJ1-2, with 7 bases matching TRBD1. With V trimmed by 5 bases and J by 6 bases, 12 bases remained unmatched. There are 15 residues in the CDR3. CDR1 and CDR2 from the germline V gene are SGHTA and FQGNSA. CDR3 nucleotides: TGTGCCAGCAGCCGGACCAGGGGGTACGGGGATGGCTACACCTTC. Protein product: CASSRTRGYGDGYTF. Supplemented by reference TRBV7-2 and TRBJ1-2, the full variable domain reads GAGVSQSPSNKVTEKGKDVELRCDPISGHTALYWYRQSLGQGLEFLIYFQGNSAPDKSGLPSDRFSAERTGGSVSTLTIQRTQQEDSAVYLCASSRTRGYGDGYTFGSGTRLTVV.

The CDR3 loop is CASSHSAPASPAENNMQDEKLFF. The CDR3 nucleotides are TGCGCCAGCAGCCACTCGGCCCCGGCCAGTCCGGCCGAAAATAACATGCAGGATGAAAAACTGTTTTTT. This sequence joins TRBV4-1 and TRBJ1-4; D is undetermined. Germline V gives CDR1 MGHRA, CDR2 YSYEKL. The CDR3 is 23 residues long. The ends were cut back, 3 bases at V and 6 bases at J, with 38 bases in the middle.

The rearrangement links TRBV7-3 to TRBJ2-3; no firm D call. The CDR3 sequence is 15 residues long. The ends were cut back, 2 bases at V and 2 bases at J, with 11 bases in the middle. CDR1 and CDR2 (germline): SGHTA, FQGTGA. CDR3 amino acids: CASSLSGFNTDTQYF. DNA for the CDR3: TGTGCCAGCAGCTTATCAGGATTCAACACAGATACGCAGTATTTT.

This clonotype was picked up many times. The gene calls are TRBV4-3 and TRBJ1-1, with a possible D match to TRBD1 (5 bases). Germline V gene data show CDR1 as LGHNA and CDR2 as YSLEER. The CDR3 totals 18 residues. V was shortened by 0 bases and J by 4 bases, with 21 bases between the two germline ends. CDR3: CASSQDQGSGRGGTEAFF. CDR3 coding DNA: TGCGCCAGCAGCCAAGACCAGGGAAGCGGTCGGGGGGGCACTGAAGCTTTCTTT.

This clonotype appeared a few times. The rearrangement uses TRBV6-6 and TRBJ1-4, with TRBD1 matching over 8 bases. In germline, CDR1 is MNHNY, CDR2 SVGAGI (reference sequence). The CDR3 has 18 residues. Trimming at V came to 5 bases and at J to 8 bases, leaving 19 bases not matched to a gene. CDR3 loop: CASSRAGGTSSGQEKLFF. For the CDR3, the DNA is TGTGCCAGCAGTCGGGCAGGGGGCACGAGTAGCGGGCAGGAAAAACTGTTTTTT.

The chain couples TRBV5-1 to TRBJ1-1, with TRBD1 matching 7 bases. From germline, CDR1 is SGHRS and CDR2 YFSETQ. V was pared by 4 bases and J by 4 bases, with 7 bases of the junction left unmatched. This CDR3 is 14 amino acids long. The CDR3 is CASSPQGPGTEAFF. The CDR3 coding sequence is TGCGCCAGCAGCCCACAGGGGCCAGGCACTGAAGCTTTCTTT.

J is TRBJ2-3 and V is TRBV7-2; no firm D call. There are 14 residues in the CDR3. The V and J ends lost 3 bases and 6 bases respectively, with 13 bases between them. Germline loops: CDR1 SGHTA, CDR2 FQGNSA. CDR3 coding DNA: TGTGCCAGCAGCTTCCCTGCCCGTCTGGATACGCAGTATTTT. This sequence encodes CASSFPARLDTQYF.